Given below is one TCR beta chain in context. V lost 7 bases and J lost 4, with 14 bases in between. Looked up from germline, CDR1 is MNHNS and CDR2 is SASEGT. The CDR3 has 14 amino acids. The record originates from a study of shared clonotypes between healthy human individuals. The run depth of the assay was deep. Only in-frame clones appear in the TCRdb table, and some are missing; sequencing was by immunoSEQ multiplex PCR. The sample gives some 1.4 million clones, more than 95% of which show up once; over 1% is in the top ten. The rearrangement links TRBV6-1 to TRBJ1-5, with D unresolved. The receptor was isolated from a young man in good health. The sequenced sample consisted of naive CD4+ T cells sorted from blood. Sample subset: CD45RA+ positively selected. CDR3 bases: TGTGCCAGCACCTACAAGGGAGAAAATCAGCCCCAGCATTTT. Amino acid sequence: CASTYKGENQPQHF.